This entry lists 26 T cell receptor beta chains sequenced from one sample in a study of blood T cell repertoires in COVID-19. TCRdb's copy holds only in-frame clones and misses some; the assay was immunoSEQ multiplex PCR. The sample shows around 190,000 clones, around 76% of them seen only once. Sequenced sample: PBMCs or T cells enriched from blood (not recorded which). These TCRs come from a woman in her forties or fifties with acute COVID-19.

This clone was seen a handful of times. V gene TRBV11-2 combines with J gene TRBJ1-4; 9 bases match TRBD1. The ends lost 1 base at V and 8 bases at J; junction bases unmatched: 5. The CDR3 runs 15 residues. Per the germline V gene, CDR1 is SGHAT and CDR2 is FQNNGV. The CDR3 protein is CASSLGDRDEEKLFF. The CDR3 DNA is TGTGCCAGCAGCTTAGGGGACAGGGATGAGGAAAAACTGTTTTTT.

The chain joins TRBV18 to TRBJ1-5; 10 nucleotides align to TRBD1. CDR3 length: 18 amino acids. Trimming at V came to 4 bases and at J to 6 bases, leaving 15 bases not matched to a gene. Looked up from germline, CDR1 is KGHSH and CDR2 is LQKENI. The CDR3 DNA reads as TGTGCCAGCTCACTTTTACGGACAGGGGGTCGTGAGGTTCAGCCCCAGCATTTT. Translating gives CASSLLRTGGREVQPQHF.

V and J are TRBV29-1 and TRBJ2-1; tentative D call: TRBD2 (7 bases). This CDR3 spans 12 amino acids. In germline, CDR1 is SQVTM, CDR2 ANQGSEA. The germline V and J ends were trimmed by 6 bases and 6 bases, with 12 bases remaining between them. The chain's CDR3 is CSVGASGNEQFF. CDR3 DNA: TGCAGCGTGGGGGCTAGCGGCAATGAGCAGTTCTTC.

This clone has just one count. The V and J genes are TRBV3-1 (or the pseudogene TRBV3-2) and TRBJ2-1; 15 bases fit TRBD2. The CDR3 is 22 residues long. In germline, CDR1 is LGHDT, CDR2 YNNKEL (reference sequence). V lost 0 bases to trimming and J lost 0 bases; unmatched junction nucleotides: 12. The CDR3 spells CASSQEPRGTSGGPLSYNEQFF. The DNA for the CDR3 is TGTGCCAGCAGCCAAGAACCCCGTGGGACTAGCGGGGGGCCCCTCTCCTACAATGAGCAGTTCTTC.

This clone was seen a single time. The gene calls are TRBV28 and TRBJ1-1, with D perhaps TRBD1 (5 bases). The CDR3 is 16 residues long. Looked up from germline, CDR1 is MDHEN and CDR2 is SYDVKM. Trimming shortened V by 3 bases and J by 0 bases, and 14 bases separated the two germline ends. Here the CDR3 reads CASSLGRQLMNTEAFF. The CDR3, as DNA: TGTGCCAGCAGTTTGGGTAGACAGTTAATGAACACTGAAGCTTTCTTT.

The J gene is TRBJ1-4, the V gene TRBV28; TRBD1 is a possible D gene (5 bases). CDR1 and CDR2 (germline): MDHEN, SYDVKM. CDR3 length equals 14 residues. V lost 3 bases and J lost 3, with 8 bases in between. CDR3 loop: CASSLTEPNEKLFF. The CDR3, as DNA: TGTGCCAGCAGTTTGACAGAGCCTAATGAAAAACTGTTTTTT. The full variable domain, its missing parts supplied by reference TRBV28 and TRBJ1-4, is DVKVTQSSRYLVKRTGEKVFLECVQDMDHENMFWYRQDPGLGLRLIYFSYDVKMKEKGDIPEGYSVSREKKERFSLILESASTNQTSMYLCASSLTEPNEKLFFGSGTQLSVL.

The rearrangement links TRBV7-9 to TRBJ2-1; D is ambiguous. The CDR3 has 14 amino acids. Germline V gene data show CDR1 as SEHNR and CDR2 as FQNEAQ (reference sequence). V was pared by 0 bases and J by 6 bases, with 9 bases between. This chain's CDR3 is CASSLAAAINEQFF. For the CDR3, the DNA is TGTGCCAGCAGCTTAGCGGCGGCTATCAATGAGCAGTTCTTC. The full variable domain, its missing parts supplied by reference TRBV7-9 and TRBJ2-1, is DTGVSQNPRHKITKRGQNVTFRCDPISEHNRLYWYRQTLGQGPEFLTYFQNEAQLEKSRLLSDRFSAERPKGSFSTLEIQRTEQGDSAMYLCASSLAAAINEQFFGPGTRLTVL.

This clone showed up just a few times. The chain is built from TRBV6-5 and TRBJ2-7; TRBD2 is a possible D gene (5 bases). V dropped 11 bases and J dropped 4 bases, with 15 bases sitting between them. Germline V CDR1 and CDR2: MNHEY, SVGAGI. The CDR3 runs to 12 residues. CDR3 DNA: TGTGCCTGTCTGTCAGAGGGTTACGAGCAGTACGTC. Translating gives CACLSEGYEQYV.

The chain couples TRBV5-1 to TRBJ1-2, with 11 bases fitting TRBD1. Germline V gene lookup returns CDR1 SGHRS and CDR2 YFSETQ. Unmatched junction bases numbered 5, after V lost 3 bases and J lost 7 bases. The CDR3 totals 14 residues. Written as DNA, the CDR3 is TGCGCCAGCAGCTCCGGGACAGGGGGTGGTGGCTACACCTTC. The encoded protein is CASSSGTGGGGYTF.

The V call is TRBV24-1, the J call TRBJ1-4; D is perhaps TRBD1 (5 bases). Trimming removed 5 bases from V and 8 bases from J, with 20 bases in between. The CDR3 runs to 16 residues. Germline assignment: CDR1 KGHDR and CDR2 SFDVKD. In nucleotides, the CDR3 is TGTGCCACCAGTGGGGGGGGGACTGCGTCTGACGAAAAACTGTTTTTT. Its translation is CATSGGGTASDEKLFF.

This chain connects TRBV28 to TRBJ1-2, with D maybe TRBD1 (6 bases). V was cut by 8 bases and J by 4 bases, with 17 bases left in between. The CDR3 is 14 amino acids. Germline V CDR1 and CDR2: MDHEN, SYDVKM. This CDR3 is CASGGGHSRYGYTF. In nucleotides, the CDR3 is TGTGCCAGCGGGGGGGGACACTCTCGCTATGGCTACACCTTC.

The chain couples TRBV6-5 to TRBJ1-5, with unresolved D. This CDR3 region has 11 residues. The V end lost 8 bases, the J end lost 4 bases, and 6 bases lay between the germline ends. CDR1 is MNHEY, CDR2 SVGAGI, per germline. CDR3 DNA sequence: TGTGCCAGCGAGGAGAATCAGCCCCAGCATTTT. Translated: CASEENQPQHF.

The J gene is TRBJ1-2, the V gene TRBV28; D call uncertain. Germline CDR1 reads MDHEN; CDR2 reads SYDVKM. The V and J ends lost 4 bases and 1 base respectively, with 16 bases between them. CDR3 size: 16 residues. The CDR3 is CASSYTGGLLNYGYTF. The CDR3 region has the DNA TGTGCCAGCAGTTACACGGGAGGGCTACTTAACTATGGCTACACCTTC.

The chain employs TRBV7-6 and TRBJ1-3; 12 nucleotides line up with TRBD1. The germline V gene has CDR1 SGHVS and CDR2 FNYEAQ. The CDR3 runs to 16 residues. V was pared by 5 bases and J by 4 bases, with 6 bases of the junction left unmatched. The CDR3, as DNA: TGTGCCAGCAGCCAACGGGACAGGGGGCTAGGAAACACCATATATTTT. Encoded protein: CASSQRDRGLGNTIYF.

The J gene is TRBJ2-3, the V gene TRBV11-3; no reliable D call. The germline V gene has CDR1 SGHNT and CDR2 YENEEA. The CDR3 runs to 13 residues. V lost 1 base to trimming and J lost 6 bases, with 8 bases between them. The CDR3 nucleotides read TGTGCCAGCAGCTTAGGAGGAGAGGATACGCAGTATTTT. Protein: CASSLGGEDTQYF.

CDR3 nucleotides: TGTGCCAGTAGTTTAGGGACTAGCGGGGGAGCACAAGAGACCCAGTACTTC. It codes for CASSLGTSGGAQETQYF. This chain uses TRBV19 with TRBJ2-5; 14 bases are shared with TRBD2. V lost 5 bases, J lost 2 bases, and 7 bases stayed unmatched. This CDR3 spans 17 amino acids. In germline, CDR1 is LNHDA, CDR2 SQIVND (reference sequence).

This clone was counted a single time. The chain couples TRBV7-6 to TRBJ2-5; D is possibly TRBD1 (6 bases). The V end lost 0 bases, the J end lost 7 bases, and 18 bases lay between the germline ends. Looked up from germline, CDR1 is SGHVS and CDR2 is FNYEAQ. The CDR3 loop spans 16 amino acids. CDR3 nucleotides: TGTGCCAGCAGCTTAGCCTATGGGGGCTCGGGCGGGACCCAGTACTTC. Translation gives CASSLAYGGSGGTQYF.

V is TRBV2 and J is TRBJ1-5, with a tentative D call TRBD1 (5 bases). Trimming left V 5 bases short and J 5 bases short, with 13 bases between. Per the germline V gene, CDR1 is SNHLY and CDR2 is FYNNEI. The CDR3 is made up of 14 amino acids. CDR3 residues: CASSTQGGDQPQHF. CDR3 bases: TGTGCCAGCAGTACCCAGGGTGGCGATCAGCCCCAGCATTTT.

The chain couples TRBV6-1 to TRBJ2-1, with a tentative D call TRBD1 (6 bases). The CDR3 has 16 residues. V dropped 1 base and J dropped 2 bases, with 12 bases sitting between them. CDR1 and CDR2 (germline): MNHNS, SASEGT. Here the CDR3 DNA reads TGTGCCAGCAGTGAAGGGCACAGGGTAACCTACAATGAGCAGTTCTTC. Its translation: CASSEGHRVTYNEQFF.

As DNA, the CDR3 is TGTGCCAGCACCACTACAGGGGTCCCTGGAAACACCATATATTTT. The encoded protein is CASTTTGVPGNTIYF. The chain couples TRBV3-1 (or the pseudogene TRBV3-2) to TRBJ1-3, with 7 bases that match TRBD1. V trimming: 7 bases; J trimming: 2 bases; junction bases outside the gene matches: 8. Germline V gene sequence: CDR1 LGHDT, CDR2 YNNKEL (reference sequence). The CDR3 loop spans 15 amino acids.

V and J are TRBV19 and TRBJ2-7; 7 bases align to TRBD1. This CDR3 region has 16 residues. Trimming took 3 bases from V and 2 from J; bases not matched to a gene: 10. Germline CDR1 is LNHDA and CDR2 is SQIVND (reference sequence). The DNA of the CDR3 is TGTGCCAGTAGTATCTCCGGGACAGTCGTCCCCTACGAGCAGTACGTC. Protein sequence: CASSISGTVVPYEQYV.

The chain combines TRBV10-3 with TRBJ2-4; D possibly corresponds to TRBD1 (6 bases). Germline V lookup: CDR1 ENHRY, CDR2 SYGVKD. V lost 4 bases, J lost 1 base, and 14 bases lay in between. The CDR3 spans 16 residues. The CDR3 DNA reads TGTGCCATCAGTGCTACAGGGATGCTGGCCAAAAACATTCAGTACTTC. Translation gives CAISATGMLAKNIQYF.

This chain connects TRBV27 to TRBJ1-1; no definite D call. V lost 10 bases and J lost 1, with 13 bases in between. This CDR3 comprises 13 residues. CDR1 is MNHEY and CDR2 is SMNVEV in the germline V gene (reference sequence). The CDR3 DNA sequence: TGTGCCACCTTCGGGGTTAAGAACACTGAAGCTTTCTTT. Its protein product is CATFGVKNTEAFF.

This clone is a singleton in its sample. The chain combines TRBV4-3 with TRBJ2-2; 9 bases agree with TRBD2. The CDR3 sequence is 14 residues long. The germline gives CDR1 LGHNA, CDR2 YSLEER. V trimming: 9 bases; J trimming: 1 base; junction bases outside the gene matches: 3. The CDR3 DNA reads TGCGCCAGTCGACTAGCGGAGAACACCGGGGAGCTGTTTTTT. It yields the protein CASRLAENTGELFF.

The V gene is TRBV30, the J gene TRBJ1-5; 9 bases line up with TRBD1. Germline V gene data show CDR1 as GTSNPN and CDR2 as SVGIG (reference sequence). V trimming: 0 bases; J trimming: 5 bases; junction bases outside the gene matches: 8. CDR3 length equals 16 residues. The DNA for the CDR3 is TGTGCCTGGAGTGTACTTGGGACAGGGAACGATCAGCCCCAGCATTTT. Translating gives CAWSVLGTGNDQPQHF.

This chain links TRBV7-8 with TRBJ1-5; 10 nucleotides line up with TRBD1. After removal of 5 bases from V and 0 bases from J, the junction contained 7 bases not matched to a gene. The CDR3 runs to 17 residues. CDR1 SGHVS and CDR2 FQNEAQ come from the germline V gene. DNA of the CDR3: TGTGCCAGCAGCGCGGGACAGGGGATCTATAGCAATCAGCCCCAGCATTTT. It yields the protein CASSAGQGIYSNQPQHF.